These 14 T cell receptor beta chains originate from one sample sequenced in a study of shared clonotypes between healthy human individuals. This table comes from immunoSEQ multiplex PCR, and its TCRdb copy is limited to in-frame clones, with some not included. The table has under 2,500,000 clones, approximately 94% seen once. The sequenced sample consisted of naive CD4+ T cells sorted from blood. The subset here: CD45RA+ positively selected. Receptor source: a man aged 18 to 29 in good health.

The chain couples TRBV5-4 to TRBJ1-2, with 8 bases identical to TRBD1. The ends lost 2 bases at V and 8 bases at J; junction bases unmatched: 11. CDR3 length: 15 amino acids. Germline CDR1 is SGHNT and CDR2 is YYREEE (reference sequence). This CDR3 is CASSFGQGESEGYTF. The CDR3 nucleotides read TGTGCCAGCAGCTTCGGACAGGGCGAATCAGAGGGCTACACCTTC.

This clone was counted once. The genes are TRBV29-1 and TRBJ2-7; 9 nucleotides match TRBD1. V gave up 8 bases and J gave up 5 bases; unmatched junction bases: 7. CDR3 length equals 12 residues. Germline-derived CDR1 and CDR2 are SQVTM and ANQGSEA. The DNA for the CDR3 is TGCAGCAGAACGACAGGGGGGCACGAGCAGTACTTC. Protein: CSRTTGGHEQYF.

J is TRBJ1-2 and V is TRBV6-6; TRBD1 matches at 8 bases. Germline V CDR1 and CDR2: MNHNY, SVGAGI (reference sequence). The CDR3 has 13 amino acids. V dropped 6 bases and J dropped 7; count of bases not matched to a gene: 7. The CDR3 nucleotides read TGTGCCAGCAGCCCACAACAGGGGGGTGGCTACACCTTC. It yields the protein CASSPQQGGGYTF.

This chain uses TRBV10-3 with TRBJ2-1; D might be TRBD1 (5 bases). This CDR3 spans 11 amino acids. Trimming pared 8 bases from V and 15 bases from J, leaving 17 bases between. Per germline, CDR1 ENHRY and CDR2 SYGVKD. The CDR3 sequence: CAISFDSRRFF. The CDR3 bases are TGTGCCATCTCATTCGACAGCCGGCGGTTCTTC.

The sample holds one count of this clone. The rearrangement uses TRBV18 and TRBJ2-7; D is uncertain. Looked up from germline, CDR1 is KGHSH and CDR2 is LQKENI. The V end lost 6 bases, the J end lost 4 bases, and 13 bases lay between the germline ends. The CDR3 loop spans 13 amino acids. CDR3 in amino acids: CASSPGGKYEQYF. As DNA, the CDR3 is TGTGCCAGCTCCCCCGGCGGAAAGTACGAGCAGTACTTC.

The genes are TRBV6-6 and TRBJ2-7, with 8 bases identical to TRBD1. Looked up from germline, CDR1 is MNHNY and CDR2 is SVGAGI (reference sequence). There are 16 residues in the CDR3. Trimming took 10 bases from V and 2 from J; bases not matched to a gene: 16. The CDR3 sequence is CATKPPGQAVTYEQYF. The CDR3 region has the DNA TGTGCCACCAAACCACCGGGACAGGCGGTAACCTACGAGCAGTACTTC.

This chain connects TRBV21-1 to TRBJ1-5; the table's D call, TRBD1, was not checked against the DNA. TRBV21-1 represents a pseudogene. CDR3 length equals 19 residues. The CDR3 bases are TGTGCCAGCAGCGGACCGAATAAACAGGGGTCTTCCGGGGGTCAGCCCCAGCATTTT. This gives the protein CASSGPNKQGSSGGQPQHF.

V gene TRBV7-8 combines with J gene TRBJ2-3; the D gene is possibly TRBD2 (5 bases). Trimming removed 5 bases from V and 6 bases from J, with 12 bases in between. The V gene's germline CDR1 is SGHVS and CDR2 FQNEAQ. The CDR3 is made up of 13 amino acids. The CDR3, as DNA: TGTGCCAGCAGCAAGGACTGGCGGGATACGCAGTATTTT. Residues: CASSKDWRDTQYF.

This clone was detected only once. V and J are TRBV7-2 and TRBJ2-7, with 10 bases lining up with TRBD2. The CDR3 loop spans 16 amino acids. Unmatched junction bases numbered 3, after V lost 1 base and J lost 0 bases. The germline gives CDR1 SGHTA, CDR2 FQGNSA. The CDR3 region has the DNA TGTGCCAGCAGCTTAGGGGCTAGCGGGGGCTCCTACGAGCAGTACTTC. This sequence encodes CASSLGASGGSYEQYF.

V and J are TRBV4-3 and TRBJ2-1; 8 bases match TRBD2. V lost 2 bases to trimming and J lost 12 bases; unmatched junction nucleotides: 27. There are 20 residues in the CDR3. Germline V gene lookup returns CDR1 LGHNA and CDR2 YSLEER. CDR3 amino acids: CASSQQNQGLGLARESVQFF. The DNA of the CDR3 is TGCGCCAGCAGCCAACAAAATCAGGGCTTAGGACTAGCTCGTGAAAGTGTGCAGTTCTTC.

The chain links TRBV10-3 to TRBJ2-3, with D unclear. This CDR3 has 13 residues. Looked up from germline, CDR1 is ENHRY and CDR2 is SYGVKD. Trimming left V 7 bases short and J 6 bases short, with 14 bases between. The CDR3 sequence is CAINSHVGDTQYF. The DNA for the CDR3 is TGTGCCATCAATAGTCACGTGGGGGATACGCAGTATTTT.

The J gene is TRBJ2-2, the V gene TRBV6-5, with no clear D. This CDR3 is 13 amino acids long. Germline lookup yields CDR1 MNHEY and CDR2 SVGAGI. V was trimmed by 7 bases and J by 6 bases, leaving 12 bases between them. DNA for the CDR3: TGTGCCAGCACCATATCCCCTTCCGGGGAGCTGTTTTTT. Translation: CASTISPSGELFF.

CDR3 region: CASSPDGQYQPQHF. In DNA form, the CDR3 reads TGTGCCAGCAGTCCCGACGGACAGTATCAGCCCCAGCATTTT. V gene TRBV6-6 combines with J gene TRBJ1-5; weak D call: TRBD1 (6 bases). The CDR3 spans 14 residues. V was trimmed by 5 bases and J by 5 bases, leaving 13 bases between them. Germline assignment: CDR1 MNHNY and CDR2 SVGAGI (reference sequence).

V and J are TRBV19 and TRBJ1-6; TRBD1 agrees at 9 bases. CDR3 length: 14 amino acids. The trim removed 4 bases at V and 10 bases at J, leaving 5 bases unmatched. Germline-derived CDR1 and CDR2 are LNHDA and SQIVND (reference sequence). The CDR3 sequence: CASSTTGGKSPLHF. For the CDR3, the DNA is TGTGCCAGTAGTACGACAGGGGGTAAGTCACCCCTCCACTTT.